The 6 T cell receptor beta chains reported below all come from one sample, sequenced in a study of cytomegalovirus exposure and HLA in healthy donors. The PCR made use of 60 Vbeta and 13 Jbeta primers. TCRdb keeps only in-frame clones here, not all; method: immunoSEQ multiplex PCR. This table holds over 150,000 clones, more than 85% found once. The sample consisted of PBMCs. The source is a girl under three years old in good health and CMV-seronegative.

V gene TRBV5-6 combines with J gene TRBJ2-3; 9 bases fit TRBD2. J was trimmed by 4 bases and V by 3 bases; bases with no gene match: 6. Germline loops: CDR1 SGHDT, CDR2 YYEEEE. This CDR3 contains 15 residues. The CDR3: CASSSGAGGADTQYF. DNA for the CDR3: TGTGCCAGCAGCTCGGGGGCGGGGGGGGCAGATACGCAGTATTTT.

The CDR3 reads CASSGMGLAGGEQYF. The CDR3 bases are TGTGCCAGCAGCGGCATGGGACTAGCGGGAGGCGAGCAGTACTTC. J is TRBJ2-7 and V is TRBV5-4; 15 positions match TRBD2. This CDR3 spans 15 amino acids. Losses at the gene ends were 4 bases for V and 6 bases for J; bases not matched to a gene: 5. Per germline, CDR1 SGHNT and CDR2 YYREEE (reference sequence).

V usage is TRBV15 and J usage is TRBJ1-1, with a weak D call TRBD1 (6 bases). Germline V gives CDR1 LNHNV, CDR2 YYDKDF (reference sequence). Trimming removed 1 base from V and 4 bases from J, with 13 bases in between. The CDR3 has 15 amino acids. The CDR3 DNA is TGTGCCACCAGCAGAGGAGGGTTGGGGGCCACTGAAGCTTTCTTT. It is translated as CATSRGGLGATEAFF.

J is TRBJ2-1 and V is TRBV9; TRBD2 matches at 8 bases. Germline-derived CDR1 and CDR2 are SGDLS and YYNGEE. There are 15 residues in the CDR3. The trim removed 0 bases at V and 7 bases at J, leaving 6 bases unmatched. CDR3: CASSVDSGVWNEQFF. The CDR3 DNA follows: TGTGCCAGCAGCGTAGATAGCGGGGTCTGGAATGAGCAGTTCTTC.

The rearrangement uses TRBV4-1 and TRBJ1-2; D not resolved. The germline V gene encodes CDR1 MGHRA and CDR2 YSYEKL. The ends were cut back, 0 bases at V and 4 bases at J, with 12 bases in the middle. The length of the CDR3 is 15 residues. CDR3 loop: CASSQDGGSSYGYTF. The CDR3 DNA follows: TGCGCCAGCAGCCAAGACGGCGGCTCATCCTATGGCTACACCTTC.

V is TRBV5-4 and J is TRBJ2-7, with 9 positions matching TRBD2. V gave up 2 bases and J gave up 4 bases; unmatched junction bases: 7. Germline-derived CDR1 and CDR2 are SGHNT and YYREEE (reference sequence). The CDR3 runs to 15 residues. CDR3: CASSFGLAGPYEQYF. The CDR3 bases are TGTGCCAGCAGCTTTGGGCTAGCGGGGCCGTACGAGCAGTACTTC.